Listed below are T cell receptor beta chains from one sample, sequenced in a study of T cell changes during pregnancy in multiple sclerosis. Clones were read by immunoSEQ multiplex PCR, and TCRdb kept only the in-frame ones, dropping some. The sample holds about 81,000 clones, roughly 93% seen once. This material consisted of peripheral blood, taken in the third trimester of pregnancy. The receptor set was obtained from a female donor in good health, enrolled as a control in a pregnancy study. Both conserved end residues are part of each CDR3. Each record gives: CDR3 DNA, CDR3 protein, J gene, CDR3 length, V gene, D gene, clone size. D genes are given only for firm matches. Not all rows give a size; the values are once, few, many and, for expanded clones, a class.

TGTGCCAGCACCCGAGGGATGATGAGGGCCACTGAAGCTTTCTTT CASTRGMMRATEAFF TRBJ1-1 15 TRBV28 . once
TGTGCCAGCGATAACTCAAGGGGGCTCCAGCCCCAGCATTTT CASDNSRGLQPQHF TRBJ1-5 14 TRBV28 TRBD1 .
TGCGCCAGCAGCTTGGATCTTCTGGCAGGGTACACAGATACGCAGTATTTT CASSLDLLAGYTDTQYF TRBJ2-3 17 TRBV5-1 . .
TGCGCCAGCAGCTCCCAGCGGAGCGGAGAGACCCAGTACTTC CASSSQRSGETQYF TRBJ2-5 14 TRBV5-1 . once
TGTGCCAGCAGCATGAAGGGACTAAGGCCCAATGAGCAGTTCTTC CASSMKGLRPNEQFF TRBJ2-1 15 TRBV2 TRBD2 .
TGTGCCAGTAGTATAGGATGGGGGCCCGGGGCCAACGTCCTGACTTTC CASSIGWGPGANVLTF TRBJ2-6 16 TRBV19 . once
TGCGCCAGCCGGTCGCTAGAGGCGGCGCAGACCCAGTACTTC CASRSLEAAQTQYF TRBJ2-5 14 TRBV5-1 . .
TGTGCCAGCAGCCCACAGGGGGCGCGTACGTCCTACGAGCAGTACTTC CASSPQGARTSYEQYF TRBJ2-7 16 TRBV7-8 TRBD1 .
TGTGCCAGCTCACCCTCCGGAAGAGCGATAATGGCAGATACGCAGTATTTT CASSPSGRAIMADTQYF TRBJ2-3 17 TRBV18 . .
TGCGCCAGCAGCCCAGATTGGGCATTCGGCACTGAAGCTTTCTTT CASSPDWAFGTEAFF TRBJ1-1 15 TRBV5-1 . .
TGTGCCAGCAGTCCACAGGGGGCGTTTGAAAAACTGTTTTTT CASSPQGAFEKLFF TRBJ1-4 14 TRBV6-1 TRBD1 .
TGTGCCAGCGGACACAGTTTAGCCTACAATGAGCAGTTCTTC CASGHSLAYNEQFF TRBJ2-1 14 TRBV2 . .
TGTGCCAGCAGCTTTACAGGTCCAAGCGAGCAGTACTTC CASSFTGPSEQYF TRBJ2-7 13 TRBV11-2 . .
TGCAGCGTGGTCCTAATGGACTATGGCTACACCTTC CSVVLMDYGYTF TRBJ1-2 12 TRBV29-1 . .
TGTGCCAGCAGGAATCGCGGACGGACACTCTATGGCTACACCTTC CASRNRGRTLYGYTF TRBJ1-2 15 TRBV28 . .
TGTGCCAGCAGCTTGGGACAGGGGGCGGACGGCTACACCTTC CASSLGQGADGYTF TRBJ1-2 14 TRBV5-6 TRBD1 .
TGTGCCAGTCAGGGGAACACTGAAGCTTTCTTT CASQGNTEAFF TRBJ1-1 11 TRBV2 . .
TGTGCCAGCAGCTTAGTAAGCGGCGGGCCCAAAGAGACCCAGTACTTC CASSLVSGGPKETQYF TRBJ2-5 16 TRBV7-2 . .
TGTGCCAGCACGGGGACAGCAAATGAAAAACTGTTTTTT CASTGTANEKLFF TRBJ1-4 13 TRBV6-1 TRBD1 .
TGTGCCAGCTCACTTTACACCCCGACCAACAGTGAAAAACTGTTTTTT CASSLYTPTNSEKLFF TRBJ1-4 16 TRBV18 . .
TGTGCCTGTTCTTGGGACACGACGAACACTGAAGCTTTCTTT CACSWDTTNTEAFF TRBJ1-1 14 TRBV30 . once
TGTGCCAGCAGTGAATACGGACAGGGGACAATATCTGGAAACACCATATATTTT CASSEYGQGTISGNTIYF TRBJ1-3 18 TRBV6-1 TRBD1 .
TGTGCCAGCAGTTTCCCAGCGACAGGGGTTCTCACCGGGGAGCTGTTTTTT CASSFPATGVLTGELFF TRBJ2-2 17 TRBV28 TRBD1 .
TGTGCCACCAGCAGAGATAAGTACGGGGGTGATGGCTACACCTTC CATSRDKYGGDGYTF TRBJ1-2 15 TRBV15 . .
TGTGCCAGTTCCCTTCGGACAGACTCCTACGAGCAGTACTTC CASSLRTDSYEQYF TRBJ2-7 14 TRBV19 . .
TGCGCCAGCAGCCACCCCCGGGCGGGAGTGCTAACAGATACGCAGTATTTT CASSHPRAGVLTDTQYF TRBJ2-3 17 TRBV4-1 TRBD2 .
TGCAGCGTCCAACCTCAGGGGGGTTTGACCCAGCATTTT CSVQPQGGLTQHF TRBJ1-5 13 TRBV29-1 TRBD1 .
TGTGCCAGCAGTTACGCGGGTACCTACGAGCAGTACTTC CASSYAGTYEQYF TRBJ2-7 13 TRBV27 . .
TGTGCCAGCAGCTTATACCCTCCGCGGGTAGCTCCGGCTTTCTTT CASSLYPPRVAPAFF TRBJ1-1 15 TRBV7-9 . .